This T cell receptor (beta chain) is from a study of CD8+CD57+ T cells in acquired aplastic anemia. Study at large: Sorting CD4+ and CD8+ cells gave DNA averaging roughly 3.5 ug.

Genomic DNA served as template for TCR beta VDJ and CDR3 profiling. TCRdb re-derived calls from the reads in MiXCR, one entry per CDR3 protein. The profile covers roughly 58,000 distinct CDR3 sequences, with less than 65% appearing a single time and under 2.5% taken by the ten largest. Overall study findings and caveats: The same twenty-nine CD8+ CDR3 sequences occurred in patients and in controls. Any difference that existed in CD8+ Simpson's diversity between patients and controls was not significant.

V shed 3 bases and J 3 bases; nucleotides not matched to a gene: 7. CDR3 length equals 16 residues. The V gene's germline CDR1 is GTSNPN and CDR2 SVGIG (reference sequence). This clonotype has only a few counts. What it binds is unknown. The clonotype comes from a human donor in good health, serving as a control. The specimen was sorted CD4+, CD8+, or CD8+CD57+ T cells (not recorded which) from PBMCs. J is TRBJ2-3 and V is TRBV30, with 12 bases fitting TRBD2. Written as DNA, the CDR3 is TGTGCCTGGAGGCGGGGACTAGCGGGTTTGACAGATACGCAGTATTTT. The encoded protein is CAWRRGLAGLTDTQYF. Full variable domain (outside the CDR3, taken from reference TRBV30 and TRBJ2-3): SQTIHQWPATLVQPVGSPLSLECTVEGTSNPNLYWYRQAAGRGLQLLFYSVGIGQISSEVPQNLSASRPQDRQFILSSKKLLLSDSGFYLCAWRRGLAGLTDTQYFGPGTRLTVL.